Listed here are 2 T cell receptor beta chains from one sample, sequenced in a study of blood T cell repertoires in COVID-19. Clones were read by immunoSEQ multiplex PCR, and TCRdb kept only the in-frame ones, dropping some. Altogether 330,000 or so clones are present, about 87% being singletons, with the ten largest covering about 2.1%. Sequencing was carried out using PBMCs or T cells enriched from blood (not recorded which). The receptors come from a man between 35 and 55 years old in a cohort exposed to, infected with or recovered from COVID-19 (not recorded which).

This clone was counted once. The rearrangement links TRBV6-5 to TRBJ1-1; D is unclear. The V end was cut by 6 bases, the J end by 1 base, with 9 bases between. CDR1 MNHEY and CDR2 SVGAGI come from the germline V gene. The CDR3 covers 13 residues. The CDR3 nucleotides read TGTGCCAGCAGAGGACTTAAGAACACTGAAGCTTTCTTT. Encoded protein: CASRGLKNTEAFF.

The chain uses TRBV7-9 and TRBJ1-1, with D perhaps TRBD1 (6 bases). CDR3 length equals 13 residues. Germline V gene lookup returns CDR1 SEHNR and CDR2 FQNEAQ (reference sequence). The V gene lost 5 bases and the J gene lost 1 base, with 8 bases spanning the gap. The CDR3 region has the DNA TGTGCCAGCAGCCGACAGGAGAACACTGAAGCTTTCTTT. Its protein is CASSRQENTEAFF.